A single sample is the source of the 28 T cell receptor beta chains below, sequenced in a study of blood T cell repertoires in COVID-19. Libraries were prepared by immunoSEQ multiplex PCR; TCRdb keeps only in-frame clonotypes and omits some of them. Found here are around 130,000 clones, 70% to 85% of them singletons; the top ten hold about 4.5%. Material: peripheral blood. The receptors were gathered from a woman aged 65 to 85 with acute or convalescent COVID-19.

CDR3 DNA sequence: TGTGCCAGTAGTATAGCGGGAACTGGAAACACCATATATTTT. It specifies CASSIAGTGNTIYF. This chain links TRBV19 with TRBJ1-3, with unresolved D. The CDR3 totals 14 residues. The germline gives CDR1 LNHDA, CDR2 SQIVND (reference sequence). V was trimmed by 1 base and J by 2 bases, leaving 6 bases between them.

The chain carries TRBV5-6 and TRBJ1-2, with a weak D call TRBD1 (6 bases). This CDR3 has 13 amino acids. V was trimmed by 2 bases and J by 4 bases, leaving 9 bases between them. CDR1 is SGHDT, CDR2 YYEEEE, per germline. The chain's CDR3 is CASSLQGGYGYTF. The CDR3 coding sequence is TGTGCCAGCAGCTTACAGGGTGGCTATGGCTACACCTTC.

J is TRBJ2-5 and V is TRBV5-6; D perhaps matches TRBD1 (6 bases). Germline V gives CDR1 SGHDT, CDR2 YYEEEE. The CDR3 contains 15 residues. The V gene lost 0 bases and the J gene lost 1 base, with 10 bases spanning the gap. The CDR3, as DNA: TGTGCCAGCAGCTTGGCGGGGACAATCCAAGAGACCCAGTACTTC. Translation: CASSLAGTIQETQYF.

This clone showed up just once. The rearrangement links TRBV2 to TRBJ1-2; the D is unclear. Trimming removed 8 bases at V and 8 bases at J, with 12 bases between. Germline CDR1 SNHLY, CDR2 FYNNEI. This CDR3 is 11 amino acids long. The CDR3 sequence: CASRGGYGYTF. CDR3 bases: TGTGCCAGCCGGGGAGGGTACGGCTACACCTTC. The full variable domain, rest sourced from reference TRBV2 and TRBJ1-2, is EPEVTQTPSHQVTQMGQEVILRCVPISNHLYFYWYRQILGQKVEFLVSFYNNEISEKSEIFDDQFSVERPDGSNFTLKIRSTKLEDSAMYFCASRGGYGYTFGSGTRLTVV.

This sequence joins TRBV2 and TRBJ2-7; D unclear. CDR1 and CDR2 (germline): SNHLY, FYNNEI. Trimming pared 8 bases from V and 3 bases from J, leaving 14 bases between. The CDR3 is made up of 13 amino acids. This chain's CDR3 is CASQLRRDYEQYV. The CDR3 nucleotides are TGTGCCAGCCAATTACGGAGAGACTACGAGCAGTACGTC.

This chain uses TRBV3-1 (or the pseudogene TRBV3-2) with TRBJ1-2; D possibly corresponds to TRBD1 (5 bases). The V gene's germline CDR1 is LGHDT and CDR2 YNNKEL (reference sequence). V was shortened by 1 base and J by 6 bases, with 6 bases between the two germline ends. The length of the CDR3 is 12 residues. The CDR3 loop reads CASSQGRDGYTF. In nucleotides, the CDR3 is TGTGCCAGCAGCCAAGGCAGGGATGGCTACACCTTC.

The chain has TRBV7-2 and TRBJ2-2, with TRBD2 as a possible D gene (7 bases). CDR1 and CDR2 from the germline V gene are SGHTA and FQGNSA. V was trimmed by 0 bases and J by 4 bases, leaving 15 bases between them. The CDR3 runs 17 residues. Written as DNA, the CDR3 is TGTGCCAGCAGCTTAGCGGGGGGGCCATATTTCACCGGGGAGCTGTTTTTT. It encodes CASSLAGGPYFTGELFF.

This sequence joins TRBV19 and TRBJ2-2; no clear D. This CDR3 spans 15 amino acids. Trimming pared 5 bases from V and 1 base from J, leaving 11 bases between. The germline V gene has CDR1 LNHDA and CDR2 SQIVND (reference sequence). The CDR3 spells CASSPRGQNTGELFF. CDR3 bases: TGTGCCAGTAGTCCCCGAGGCCAGAACACCGGGGAGCTGTTTTTT.

The chain links TRBV2 to TRBJ1-3, with D perhaps matching TRBD1 (6 bases). This CDR3 region has 14 residues. The germline V gene encodes CDR1 SNHLY and CDR2 FYNNEI. Trimming removed 7 bases at V and 0 bases at J, with 10 bases between. The DNA of the CDR3 is TGTGCCAGCACCGGACAGATCTCTGGAAACACCATATATTTT. It encodes CASTGQISGNTIYF.

Only a few counts were recorded for this clone. The chain joins TRBV7-2 to TRBJ2-3, with 8 bases lining up with TRBD2. The CDR3 runs 12 residues. The V gene's germline CDR1 is SGHTA and CDR2 FQGNSA. After removal of 5 bases from V and 11 bases from J, the junction contained 6 bases not matched to a gene. In DNA, the CDR3 is TGTGCCAGCAGCCAATTAGCGGGGCGGCAGTATTTT. This gives the protein CASSQLAGRQYF.

V gene TRBV27 combines with J gene TRBJ2-4; 9 bases agree with TRBD1. The trim removed 6 bases at V and 7 bases at J, leaving 7 bases unmatched. The CDR3 has 14 residues. CDR1 and CDR2 (germline): MNHEY, SMNVEV (reference sequence). The CDR3 bases are TGTGCCAGCAGCTCGGACAGGGGCTTCAACATTCAGTACTTC. This translates into CASSSDRGFNIQYF.

CDR3 sequence reads: CASSLRSGTGAISGNTIYF. The CDR3 nucleotides are TGTGCCAGCAGCTTACGGTCCGGGACAGGGGCGATCTCTGGAAACACCATATATTTT. The chain is built from TRBV7-2 and TRBJ1-3; 10 nucleotides match TRBD1. The CDR3 has 19 residues. Germline V lookup: CDR1 SGHTA, CDR2 FQGNSA. The J segment lost 0 bases and the V segment lost 2 bases, leaving 10 bases of the junction unmatched. Full variable domain (rest looked up from reference TRBV7-2 and TRBJ1-3): GAGVSQSPSNKVTEKGKDVELRCDPISGHTALYWYRQSLGQGLEFLIYFQGNSAPDKSGLPSDRFSAERTGGSVSTLTIQRTQQEDSAVYLCASSLRSGTGAISGNTIYFGEGSWLTVV.

The genes are TRBV6-5 and TRBJ1-2; 9 nucleotides match TRBD1. There are 16 residues in the CDR3. Losses at the gene ends were 0 bases for V and 7 bases for J; bases not matched to a gene: 9. Looked up from germline, CDR1 is MNHEY and CDR2 is SVGAGI. This chain's CDR3 is CASSYSTGQGFSGYTF. The CDR3 region has the DNA TGTGCCAGCAGTTACTCGACGGGACAGGGATTTAGTGGCTACACCTTC.

This chain links TRBV7-9 with TRBJ2-1, with TRBD2 as a possible D gene (6 bases). V gave up 1 base and J gave up 4 bases, with 14 bases separating them. The CDR3 loop spans 16 amino acids. CDR1 is SEHNR and CDR2 is FQNEAQ in the germline V gene (reference sequence). This CDR3 reads CASSLGRRGVYNEQFF. Written as DNA, the CDR3 is TGTGCCAGCAGCTTAGGTCGGCGGGGTGTATACAATGAGCAGTTCTTC.

This clone turned up a few times. The chain links TRBV7-2 to TRBJ1-6, with D perhaps TRBD1 (6 bases). Germline loops: CDR1 SGHTA, CDR2 FQGNSA. This CDR3 is 14 amino acids long. The germline V and J ends were trimmed by 0 bases and 14 bases, with 14 bases remaining between them. The CDR3 here is CASSLATTQGTLHF. The CDR3 bases are TGTGCCAGCAGCTTAGCAACTACCCAGGGGACCCTCCACTTT.

V gene TRBV4-3 combines with J gene TRBJ1-4; unclear D gene. The CDR3 contains 15 residues. Germline lookup yields CDR1 LGHNA and CDR2 YSLEER. V gave up 0 bases and J gave up 8 bases, with 13 bases separating them. The chain's CDR3 is CASSQEFNAEEKLFF. CDR3 nucleotide sequence: TGCGCCAGCAGCCAAGAATTCAACGCCGAGGAAAAACTGTTTTTT.

The rearrangement joins TRBV7-7 to TRBJ1-2; no clear D. CDR1 is SSHAT and CDR2 is FNYEAQ in the germline V gene (reference sequence). Trimming took 6 bases from V and 7 from J, leaving 12 bases between them. The CDR3 length is 12 residues. The CDR3 bases are TGTGCCAGCAGAGCGCAAGGGAGTGGCTACACCTTC. Its translation: CASRAQGSGYTF.

CDR3: CASSPDTRRAYGYTF. Written as DNA, the CDR3 is TGTGCCAGCTCACCGGACACGCGTAGGGCGTATGGCTACACCTTC. The J gene is TRBJ1-2, the V gene TRBV18; the D gene is possibly TRBD1 (5 bases). Germline lookup yields CDR1 KGHSH and CDR2 LQKENI. CDR3 size: 15 residues. The V end was cut by 3 bases, the J end by 5 bases, with 16 bases between.

The chain links TRBV18 to TRBJ1-1; D is possibly TRBD1 (6 bases). CDR1 and CDR2 (germline): KGHSH, LQKENI. The length of the CDR3 is 14 residues. Trimming removed 4 bases at V and 2 bases at J, with 11 bases between. The DNA for the CDR3 is TGTGCCAGCTCACAACAGGGCCCTAACACTGAAGCTTTCTTT. This sequence encodes CASSQQGPNTEAFF.

A remark on this clone: Other DNA variants within this sample encode the same CDR3. The V call is TRBV5-6, the J call TRBJ2-1; no clear D gene. Trimming stripped 0 bases from V and 3 bases from J, with 7 bases between. The CDR3 spans 14 residues. The germline V gene has CDR1 SGHDT and CDR2 YYEEEE. The chain's CDR3 is CASSLGQYYNEQFF. CDR3 in DNA: TGTGCCAGCAGCTTGGGTCAGTACTACAATGAGCAGTTCTTC.

This clone was observed a handful of times. V is TRBV10-1 and J is TRBJ2-2; TRBD1 might be the D (6 bases). V lost 0 bases, J lost 3 bases, and 8 bases lay in between. The germline V gene encodes CDR1 WNHNN and CDR2 SYGVQD (reference sequence). The CDR3 sequence is 15 residues long. The CDR3 coding sequence is TGCGCCAGCAGTGAGTCGGGACAAGACACCGGGGAGCTGTTTTTT. Its protein product is CASSESGQDTGELFF.

J is TRBJ1-1 and V is TRBV18; D remains unclear. This CDR3 is 14 amino acids long. The ends were cut back, 6 bases at V and 0 bases at J, with 11 bases in the middle. CDR1 is KGHSH, CDR2 LQKENI, per germline. In DNA form, the CDR3 reads TGTGCCAGCTCTCCTAATTCCATGAACACTGAAGCTTTCTTT. Translation: CASSPNSMNTEAFF.

V usage is TRBV29-1 and J usage is TRBJ1-4; 10 bases agree with TRBD1. Germline values: CDR1 SQVTM, CDR2 ANQGSEA. Trimming cost V 7 bases and J 6 bases; bases outside gene matches: 5. The CDR3 extends over 13 amino acids. This CDR3 reads CSASGTGDEKLFF. In DNA form, the CDR3 reads TGCAGCGCTTCCGGGACAGGGGATGAAAAACTGTTTTTT.

The gene calls are TRBV7-2 and TRBJ2-5; 10 bases align to TRBD2. The junction had 7 bases not matched to a gene; V was cut back by 4 bases and J by 5 bases. The CDR3 length is 15 residues. Looked up from germline, CDR1 is SGHTA and CDR2 is FQGNSA. The CDR3 bases are TGTGCCAGCAGCTGGAGCGGGGGGGCCTCTGAGACCCAGTACTTC. It encodes CASSWSGGASETQYF. Full variable domain (outside the CDR3, taken from reference TRBV7-2 and TRBJ2-5): GAGVSQSPSNKVTEKGKDVELRCDPISGHTALYWYRQSLGQGLEFLIYFQGNSAPDKSGLPSDRFSAERTGGSVSTLTIQRTQQEDSAVYLCASSWSGGASETQYFGPGTRLLVL.

This chain links TRBV27 with TRBJ1-1, with 8 positions matching TRBD1. CDR1 MNHEY and CDR2 SMNVEV come from the germline V gene (reference sequence). The CDR3 runs to 15 residues. V was clipped by 6 bases and J by 3 bases; unmatched bases: 9. The chain's CDR3 is CASSPNRGGYTEAFF. CDR3 in DNA: TGTGCCAGCAGCCCTAACAGGGGGGGATACACTGAAGCTTTCTTT.

This rearrangement joins TRBV5-1 to TRBJ2-5; 9 bases match TRBD1. The CDR3 is made up of 24 amino acids. The germline V gene has CDR1 SGHRS and CDR2 YFSETQ. After removal of 0 bases from V and 3 bases from J, the junction contained 30 bases not matched to a gene. The CDR3 loop reads CASSLGGSATGGVPGVRGKETQYF. The CDR3 coding sequence is TGCGCCAGCAGCTTGGGAGGTTCTGCCACAGGGGGCGTTCCGGGGGTTCGTGGGAAAGAGACCCAGTACTTC. The full variable domain, in which reference TRBV5-1 and TRBJ2-5 provide the parts outside the CDR3, is KAGVTQTPRYLIKTRGQQVTLSCSPISGHRSVSWYQQTPGQGLQFLFEYFSETQRNKGNFPGRFSGRQFSNSRSEMNVSTLELGDSALYLCASSLGGSATGGVPGVRGKETQYFGPGTRLLVL.

V usage is TRBV7-6 and J usage is TRBJ2-5; 7 bases are a match to TRBD1. CDR1 SGHVS and CDR2 FNYEAQ come from the germline V gene. This CDR3 region has 15 residues. Trimming removed 5 bases from V and 4 bases from J; junction bases left unmatched: 10. The DNA of the CDR3 is TGTGCCAGCAGCCTGAGAAGACAGGGAAGAGAGACCCAGTACTTC. The encoded protein is CASSLRRQGRETQYF.

The V gene is TRBV6-2 or TRBV6-3, the J gene TRBJ2-1, with D possibly being TRBD2 (5 bases). CDR1 and CDR2 from the germline V gene are MNHEY and SVGEGT. V shed 6 bases and J shed 9 bases, with 27 bases lying between them. The length of the CDR3 is 17 residues. Written as DNA, the CDR3 is TGTGCCAGCAGCACCGAAACCGGGATCGGCCTATGGGGTGAGCAGTTCTTC. It specifies CASSTETGIGLWGEQFF.